This paragraph covers one T cell receptor (beta chain) sequence. What it binds is not known. Sequenced by immunoSEQ multiplex PCR; TCRdb stores in-frame clones only, minus some. The data contain approximately 89,000 clones, around 80% of them singletons. Relapses following autologous stem cell transplantation were seen in all patients, with brentuximab vedotin exposure varying. This specimen comes from a study of PD-1 blockade in classical Hodgkin lymphoma. Study in general: Nivolumab was given intravenously to patients at 3 mg/kg every 2 weeks. Study outcomes and limitations: Complete responders had baseline diversity similar to newly diagnosed patients.

The CDR3 length is 12 residues. V lost 6 bases and J lost 5, with 10 bases in between. Germline CDR1 reads MNHNY; CDR2 reads SVGAGI (reference sequence). The source material was peripheral blood mononuclear cells (PBMCs), sampled at baseline. The clonotype was recovered from a human donor with classical Hodgkin lymphoma. The genes are TRBV6-6 and TRBJ1-1; D is unresolved. The CDR3 DNA sequence: TGTGCCAGCAGGGCGAAAGGGACTGAAGCTTTCTTT. It encodes CASRAKGTEAFF.